One and the same sample provided the 10 T cell receptor beta chains below, sequenced in a study of early T cells in non-severe SARS-CoV-2 infection. TCRdb analysed the 5' RACE reads with MiXCR anew, one entry per CDR3 protein. The sample gives over 45,000 distinct CDR3 sequences, roughly 5.9% of which show up once; about 4.3% is in the top ten. The sample consisted of whole blood. The receptors stem from an adult who was a healthcare worker with PCR-confirmed SARS-CoV-2 infection or an uninfected control (not recorded which).

This clonotype turned up a few times. The chain recombines TRBV7-2 with TRBJ2-5, with 11 bases identical to TRBD2. This CDR3 has 17 amino acids. Germline CDR1 SGHTA, CDR2 FQGNSA. With V trimmed by 1 base and J by 5 bases, 9 bases remained unmatched. In DNA, the CDR3 is TGTGCCAGCAGCTTAGGCGGTAGCGGGAGGGCAATTGAGACCCAGTACTTC. Translating gives CASSLGGSGRAIETQYF.

Many counts were recorded for this clonotype. V gene TRBV11-2 combines with J gene TRBJ1-4, with D hard to call. The CDR3 runs 14 residues. Germline assignment: CDR1 SGHAT and CDR2 FQNNGV. The V and J ends lost 5 bases and 7 bases respectively, with 14 bases between them. As DNA, the CDR3 is TGTGCCAGCAGCCCCGGGTTAGGACCTGAAAAACTGTTTTTT. Residues: CASSPGLGPEKLFF.

This clonotype appeared a few times. The chain links TRBV12-3 or TRBV12-4 to TRBJ2-1, with TRBD2 matching 12 bases. This CDR3 is 16 amino acids long. Trimming took 9 bases from V and 6 from J; bases not matched to a gene: 12. Here the CDR3 reads CARKPSGRAGVNEQFF. The CDR3 DNA reads TGTGCCAGAAAACCTAGCGGGAGGGCCGGGGTCAATGAGCAGTTCTTC.

V gene TRBV6-2 or TRBV6-3 combines with J gene TRBJ1-1; D is ambiguous. The CDR3 is 12 residues long. The V gene lost 11 bases and the J gene lost 5 bases, with 15 bases spanning the gap. The germline gives CDR1 MNHEY, CDR2 SVGEGT. DNA of the CDR3: TGTGCCGGCGGGAGCCTGGATACTGAAGCTTTCTTT. Translated: CAGGSLDTEAFF.

This clonotype was recorded at least ten times. V is TRBV10-3 and J is TRBJ1-5; D unclear. The germline CDR1 and CDR2 sequences are ENHRY and SYGVKD. Trimming removed 3 bases at V and 0 bases at J, with 12 bases between. This CDR3 is 16 amino acids long. In DNA form, the CDR3 reads TGTGCCATCAGTGATGGCCTCAGAATTAGCAATCAGCCCCAGCATTTT. Translation gives CAISDGLRISNQPQHF.

The J gene is TRBJ2-7, the V gene TRBV3-1, with D possibly being TRBD2 (6 bases). The CDR3 has 14 amino acids. The germline gives CDR1 LGHDT, CDR2 YNNKEL (reference sequence). Trimming left V 6 bases short and J 2 bases short, with 14 bases between. The CDR3 region has the DNA TGTGCCAGCAGGCCCCGGGACTCAGCCTACGAGCAGTACTTC. It specifies CASRPRDSAYEQYF.

This clonotype came up a few times. The chain employs TRBV7-2 and TRBJ2-3; D call uncertain. Germline V gene data show CDR1 as SGHTA and CDR2 as FQGNSA. V gave up 6 bases and J gave up 0 bases, with 19 bases separating them. The CDR3 runs 17 residues. In DNA form, the CDR3 reads TGTGCCAGCAGACCCAGCCCGGAGCACACTAGCACAGATACGCAGTATTTT. Its translation is CASRPSPEHTSTDTQYF.

The genes are TRBV7-2 and TRBJ1-1; D unresolved. The CDR3 spans 14 residues. Germline loops: CDR1 SGHTA, CDR2 FQGNSA. V lost 5 bases and J 0 bases, leaving 10 bases between the germline ends. In DNA form, the CDR3 reads TGTGCCAGCAGCCTCGGACCCCTGAACACTGAAGCTTTCTTT. Amino acid sequence: CASSLGPLNTEAFF.

This clonotype was seen a handful of times. J is TRBJ2-3 and V is TRBV19; 12 bases align to TRBD2. This CDR3 has 16 amino acids. V shed 5 bases and J 1 base; nucleotides not matched to a gene: 4. CDR1 and CDR2 from the germline V gene are LNHDA and SQIVND (reference sequence). The CDR3 DNA reads TGTGCCAGTAGTGTGACTAGCGGGGGTGGCACAGATACGCAGTATTTT. It is translated as CASSVTSGGGTDTQYF.

This clonotype has ten or more counts. The chain has TRBV5-6 and TRBJ2-7; 7 bases line up with TRBD2. The CDR3 runs to 17 residues. V lost 4 bases to trimming and J lost 3 bases; unmatched junction nucleotides: 16. The germline gives CDR1 SGHDT, CDR2 YYEEEE. The CDR3 sequence is CASSQRLARGTYYEQYF. The CDR3 coding sequence is TGTGCCAGCAGCCAAAGACTAGCACGAGGGACCTACTACGAGCAGTACTTC.